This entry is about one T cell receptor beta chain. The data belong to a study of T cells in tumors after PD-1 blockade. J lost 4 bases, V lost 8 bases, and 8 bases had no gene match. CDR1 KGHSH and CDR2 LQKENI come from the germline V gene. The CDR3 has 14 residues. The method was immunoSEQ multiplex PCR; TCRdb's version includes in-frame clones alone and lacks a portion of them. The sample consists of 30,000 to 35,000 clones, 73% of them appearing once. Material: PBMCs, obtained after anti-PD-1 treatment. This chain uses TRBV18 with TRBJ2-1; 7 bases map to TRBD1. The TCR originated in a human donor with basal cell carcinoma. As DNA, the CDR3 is TGTGCCAGCAGGTCAGGGGGTTCTTACAATGAGCAGTTCTTC. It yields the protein CASRSGGSYNEQFF.